This TCR beta chain was found in a study of early T cells in non-severe SARS-CoV-2 infection. Across the study: Sequencing was performed on bulk RNA from unsorted whole blood, leaving chains unpaired.

Individual cDNA molecules were tagged with unique molecular identifiers, the study reported. TCRdb re-called the 5' RACE reads through MiXCR, storing one row per CDR3 protein. This table holds around 29,000 distinct CDR3 sequences, roughly 9.7% found once. Turning to this clonotype: What it binds is unknown.

Findings of the study overall: VDJdb-based matching was biased toward anti-spike CD8 responses and missed private and CD4 specificities.

Trimming cost V 5 bases and J 7 bases, with 12 bases left between them. Per germline, CDR1 SGHTA and CDR2 FQGNSA. This CDR3 spans 13 amino acids. The chain recombines TRBV7-2 with TRBJ1-3; D is perhaps TRBD1 (5 bases). This TCR was sampled from an adult who was a healthcare worker with PCR-confirmed SARS-CoV-2 infection or an uninfected control (not recorded which). The sequenced sample consisted of whole blood. The CDR3 region is CASSVGPANTIYF. DNA of the CDR3: TGTGCCAGCAGCGTGGGACCGGCCAACACCATATATTTT.